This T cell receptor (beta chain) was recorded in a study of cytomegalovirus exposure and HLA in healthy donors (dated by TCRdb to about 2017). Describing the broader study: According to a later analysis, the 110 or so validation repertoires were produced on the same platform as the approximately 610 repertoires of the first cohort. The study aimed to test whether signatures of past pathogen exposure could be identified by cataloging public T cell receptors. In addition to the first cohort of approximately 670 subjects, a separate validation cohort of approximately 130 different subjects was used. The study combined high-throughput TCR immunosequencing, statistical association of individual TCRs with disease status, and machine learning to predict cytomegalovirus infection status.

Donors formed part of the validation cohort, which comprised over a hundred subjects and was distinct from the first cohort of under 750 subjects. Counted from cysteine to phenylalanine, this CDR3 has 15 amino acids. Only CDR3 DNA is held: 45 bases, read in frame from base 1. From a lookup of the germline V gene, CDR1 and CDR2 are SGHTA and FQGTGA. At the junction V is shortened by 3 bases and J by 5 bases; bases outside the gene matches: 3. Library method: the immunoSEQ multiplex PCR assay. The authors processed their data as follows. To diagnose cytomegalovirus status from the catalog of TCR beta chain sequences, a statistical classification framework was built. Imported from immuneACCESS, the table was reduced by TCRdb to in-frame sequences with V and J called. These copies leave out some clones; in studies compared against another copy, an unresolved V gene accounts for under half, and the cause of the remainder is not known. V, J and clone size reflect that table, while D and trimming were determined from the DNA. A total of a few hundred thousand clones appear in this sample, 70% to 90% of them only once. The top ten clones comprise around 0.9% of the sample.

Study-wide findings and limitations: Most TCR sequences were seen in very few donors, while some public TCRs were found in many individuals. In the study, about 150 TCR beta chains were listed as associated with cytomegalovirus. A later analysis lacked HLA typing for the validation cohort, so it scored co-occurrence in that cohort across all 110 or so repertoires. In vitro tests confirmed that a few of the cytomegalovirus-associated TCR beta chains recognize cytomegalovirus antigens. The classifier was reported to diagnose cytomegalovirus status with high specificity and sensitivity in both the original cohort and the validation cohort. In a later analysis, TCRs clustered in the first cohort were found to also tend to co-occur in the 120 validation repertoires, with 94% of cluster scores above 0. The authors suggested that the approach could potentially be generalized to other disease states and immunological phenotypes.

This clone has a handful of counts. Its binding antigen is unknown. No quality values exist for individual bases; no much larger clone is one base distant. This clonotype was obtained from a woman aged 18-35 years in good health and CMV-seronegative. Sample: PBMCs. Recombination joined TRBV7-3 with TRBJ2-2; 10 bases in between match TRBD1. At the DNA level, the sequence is TGTGCCAGCAGCTTCGGGACAGGGGTGACCGGGGAGCTGTTTTTT. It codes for CASSFGTGVTGELFF.